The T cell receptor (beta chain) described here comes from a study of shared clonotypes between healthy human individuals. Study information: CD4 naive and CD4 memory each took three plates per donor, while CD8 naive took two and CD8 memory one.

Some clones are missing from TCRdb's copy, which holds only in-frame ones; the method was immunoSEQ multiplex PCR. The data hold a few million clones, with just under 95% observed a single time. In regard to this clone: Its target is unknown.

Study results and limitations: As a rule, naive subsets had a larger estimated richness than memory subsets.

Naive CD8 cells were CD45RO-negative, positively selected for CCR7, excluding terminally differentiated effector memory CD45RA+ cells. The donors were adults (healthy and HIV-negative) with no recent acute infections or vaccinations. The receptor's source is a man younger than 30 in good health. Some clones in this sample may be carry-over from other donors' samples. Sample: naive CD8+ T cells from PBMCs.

The DNA of the CDR3 is TGTGCCAGCAGTTTTGAAGAGGGAGGCTTCTACGAGCAGTACTTC. Protein sequence: CASSFEEGGFYEQYF. This chain connects TRBV27 to TRBJ2-7; weak D call: TRBD2 (6 bases). The V gene lost 3 bases and the J gene lost 3 bases, with 15 bases spanning the gap. Germline V gene lookup returns CDR1 MNHEY and CDR2 SMNVEV (reference sequence). This CDR3 region has 15 residues.